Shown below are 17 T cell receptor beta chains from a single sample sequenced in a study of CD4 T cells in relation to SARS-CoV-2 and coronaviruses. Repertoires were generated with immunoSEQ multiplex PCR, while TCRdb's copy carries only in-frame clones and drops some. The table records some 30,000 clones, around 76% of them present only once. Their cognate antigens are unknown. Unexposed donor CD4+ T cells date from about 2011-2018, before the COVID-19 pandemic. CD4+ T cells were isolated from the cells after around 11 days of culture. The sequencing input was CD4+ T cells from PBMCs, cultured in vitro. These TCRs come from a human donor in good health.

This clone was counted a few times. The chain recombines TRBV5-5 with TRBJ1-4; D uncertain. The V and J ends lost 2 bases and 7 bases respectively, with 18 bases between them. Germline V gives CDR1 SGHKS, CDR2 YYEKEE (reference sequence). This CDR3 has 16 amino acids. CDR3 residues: CASSLMSGGIREKLFF. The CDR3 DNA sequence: TGTGCCAGCAGCTTAATGTCGGGAGGGATCCGTGAAAAACTGTTTTTT.

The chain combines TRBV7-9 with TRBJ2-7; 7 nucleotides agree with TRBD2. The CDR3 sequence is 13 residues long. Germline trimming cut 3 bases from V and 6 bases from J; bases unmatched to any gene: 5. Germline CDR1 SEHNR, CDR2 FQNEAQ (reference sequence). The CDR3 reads CASSFAGGSEQYF. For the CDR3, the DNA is TGTGCCAGCAGCTTCGCCGGGGGGAGCGAGCAGTACTTC.

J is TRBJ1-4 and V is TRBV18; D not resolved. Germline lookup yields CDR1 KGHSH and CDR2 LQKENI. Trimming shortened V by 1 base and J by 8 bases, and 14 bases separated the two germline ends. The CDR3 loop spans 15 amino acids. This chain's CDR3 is CASSPLDYPGEKLFF. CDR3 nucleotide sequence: TGTGCCAGCTCACCACTTGACTACCCTGGGGAAAAACTGTTTTTT.

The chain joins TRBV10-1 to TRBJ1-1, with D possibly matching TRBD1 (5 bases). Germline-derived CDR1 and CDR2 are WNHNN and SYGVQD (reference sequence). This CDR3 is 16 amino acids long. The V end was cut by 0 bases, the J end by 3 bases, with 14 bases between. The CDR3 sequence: CASSESGRVGDTEAFF. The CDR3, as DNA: TGCGCCAGCAGTGAGTCGGGCAGGGTGGGAGACACTGAAGCTTTCTTT.

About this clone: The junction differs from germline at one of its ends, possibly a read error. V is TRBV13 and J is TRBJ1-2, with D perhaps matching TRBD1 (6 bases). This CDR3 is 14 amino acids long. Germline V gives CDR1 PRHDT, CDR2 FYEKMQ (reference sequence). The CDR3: CASRLGARLYGYTF. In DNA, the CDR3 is TGTGCCAGCCGCTTGGGGGCCAGACTCTATGGCTACACCTTC.

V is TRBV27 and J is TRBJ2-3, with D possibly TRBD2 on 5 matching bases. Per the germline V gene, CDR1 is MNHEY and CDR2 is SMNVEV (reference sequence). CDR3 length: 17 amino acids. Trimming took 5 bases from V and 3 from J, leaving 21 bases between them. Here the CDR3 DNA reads TGTGCCAGCAGTGACTATGACGGTTCTATAGGTACAGATACGCAGTATTTT. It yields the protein CASSDYDGSIGTDTQYF.

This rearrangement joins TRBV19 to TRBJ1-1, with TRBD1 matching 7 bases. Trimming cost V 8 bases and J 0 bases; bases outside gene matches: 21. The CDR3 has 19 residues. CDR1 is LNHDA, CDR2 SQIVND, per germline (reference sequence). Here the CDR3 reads CASSWDSGGSFAVNTEAFF. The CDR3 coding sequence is TGTGCCAGTTCCTGGGACAGCGGCGGGAGTTTCGCGGTGAACACTGAAGCTTTCTTT.

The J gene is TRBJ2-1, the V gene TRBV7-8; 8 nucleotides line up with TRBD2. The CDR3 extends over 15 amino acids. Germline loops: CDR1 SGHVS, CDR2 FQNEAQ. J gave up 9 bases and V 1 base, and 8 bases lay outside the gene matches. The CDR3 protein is CASSLVAGYGSEQFF. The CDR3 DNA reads TGTGCCAGCAGCTTAGTAGCGGGATATGGGAGTGAGCAGTTCTTC.

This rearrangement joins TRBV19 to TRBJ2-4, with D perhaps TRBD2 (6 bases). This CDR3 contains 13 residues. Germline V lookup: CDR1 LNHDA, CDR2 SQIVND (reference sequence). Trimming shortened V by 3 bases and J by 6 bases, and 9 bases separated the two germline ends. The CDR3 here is CASSIGRGNIQYF. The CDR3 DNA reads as TGTGCCAGTAGTATTGGGCGGGGAAACATTCAGTACTTC.

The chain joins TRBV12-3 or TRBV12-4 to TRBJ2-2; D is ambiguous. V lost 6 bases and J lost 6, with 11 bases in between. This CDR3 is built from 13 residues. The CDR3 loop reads CASSRLRPGELFF. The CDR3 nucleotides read TGTGCCAGCAGCCGACTGAGACCCGGGGAGCTGTTTTTT.

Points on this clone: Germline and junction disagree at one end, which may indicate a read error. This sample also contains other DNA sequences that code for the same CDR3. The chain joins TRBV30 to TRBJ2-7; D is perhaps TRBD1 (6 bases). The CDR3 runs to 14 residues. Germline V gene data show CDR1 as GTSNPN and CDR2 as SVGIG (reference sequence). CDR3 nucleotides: TGTGCCTGGAGTGTCGCGGCAGGGGTCTACGAGCAGTACTTT. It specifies CAWSVAAGVYEQYF.

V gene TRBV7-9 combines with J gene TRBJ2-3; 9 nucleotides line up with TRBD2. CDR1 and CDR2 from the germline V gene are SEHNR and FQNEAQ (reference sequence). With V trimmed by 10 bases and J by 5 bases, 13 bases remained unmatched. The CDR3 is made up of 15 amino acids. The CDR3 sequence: CATAGGRSREDTQYF. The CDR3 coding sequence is TGTGCCACCGCGGGGGGGCGGTCGCGTGAAGATACGCAGTATTTT.

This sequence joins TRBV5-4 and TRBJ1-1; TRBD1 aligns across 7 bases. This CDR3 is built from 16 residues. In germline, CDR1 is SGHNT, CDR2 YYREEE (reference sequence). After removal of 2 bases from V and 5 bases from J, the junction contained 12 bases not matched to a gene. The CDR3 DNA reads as TGTGCCAGCAGCTTTGCGATCCGGGACAGCGAGACTGAAGCTTTCTTT. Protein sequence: CASSFAIRDSETEAFF.

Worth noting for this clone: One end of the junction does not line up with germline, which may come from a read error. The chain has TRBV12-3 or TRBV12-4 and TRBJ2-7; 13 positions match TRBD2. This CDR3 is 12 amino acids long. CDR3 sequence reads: CASTGLAGDRNF. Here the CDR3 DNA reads TGTGCCAGCACAGGACTAGCGGGGGATAGGAACTTC.

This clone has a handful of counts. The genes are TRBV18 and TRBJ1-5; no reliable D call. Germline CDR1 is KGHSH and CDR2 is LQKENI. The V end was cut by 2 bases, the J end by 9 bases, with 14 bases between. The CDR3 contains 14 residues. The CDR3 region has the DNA TGTGCCAGCTCACCAGAGGGAAACAATTGGCCCCAGCATTTT. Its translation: CASSPEGNNWPQHF.

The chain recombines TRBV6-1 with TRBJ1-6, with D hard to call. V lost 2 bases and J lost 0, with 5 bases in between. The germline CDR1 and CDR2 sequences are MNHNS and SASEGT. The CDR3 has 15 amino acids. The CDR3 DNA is TGTGCCAGCAGTGAAATGAGCTCCTATAATTCACCCCTCCACTTT. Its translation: CASSEMSSYNSPLHF.

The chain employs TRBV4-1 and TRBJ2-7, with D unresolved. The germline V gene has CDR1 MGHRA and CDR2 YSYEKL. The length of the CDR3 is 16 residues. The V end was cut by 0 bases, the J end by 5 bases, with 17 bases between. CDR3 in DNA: TGCGCCAGCAGCCAAGATGATTGGGTTAGGAAGAACGAGCAGTACTTC. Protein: CASSQDDWVRKNEQYF.